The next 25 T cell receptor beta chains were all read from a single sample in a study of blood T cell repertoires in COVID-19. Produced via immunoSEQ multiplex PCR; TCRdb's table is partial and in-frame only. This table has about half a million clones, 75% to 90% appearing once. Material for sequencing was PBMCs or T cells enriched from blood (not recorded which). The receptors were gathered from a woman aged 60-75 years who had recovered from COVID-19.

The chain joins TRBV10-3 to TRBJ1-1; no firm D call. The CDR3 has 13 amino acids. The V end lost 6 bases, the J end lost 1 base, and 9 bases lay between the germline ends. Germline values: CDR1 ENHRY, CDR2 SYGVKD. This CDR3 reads CAIRDTANTEAFF. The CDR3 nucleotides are TGTGCCATCAGAGATACAGCGAACACTGAAGCTTTCTTT.

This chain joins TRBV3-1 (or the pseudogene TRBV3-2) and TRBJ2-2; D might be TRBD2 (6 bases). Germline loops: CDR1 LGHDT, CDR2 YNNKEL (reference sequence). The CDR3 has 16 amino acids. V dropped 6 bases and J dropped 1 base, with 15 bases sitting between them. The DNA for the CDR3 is TGTGCCAGCAGACTTTTCGGAGCGGGGAACACCGGGGAGCTGTTTTTT. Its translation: CASRLFGAGNTGELFF.

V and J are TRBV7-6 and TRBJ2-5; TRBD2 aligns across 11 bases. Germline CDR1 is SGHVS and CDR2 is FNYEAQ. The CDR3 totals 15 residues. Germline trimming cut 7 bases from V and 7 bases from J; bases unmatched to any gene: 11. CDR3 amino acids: CASKPGLLAGGTQYF. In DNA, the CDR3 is TGTGCCAGCAAACCGGGGCTTCTAGCGGGGGGGACCCAGTACTTC.

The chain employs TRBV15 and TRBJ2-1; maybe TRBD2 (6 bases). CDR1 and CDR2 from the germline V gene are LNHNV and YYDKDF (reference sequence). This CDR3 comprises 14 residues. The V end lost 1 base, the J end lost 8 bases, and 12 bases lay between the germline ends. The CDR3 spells CATSRGLGRDEQFF. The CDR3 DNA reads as TGTGCCACCAGCAGAGGACTAGGTAGGGATGAGCAGTTCTTC.

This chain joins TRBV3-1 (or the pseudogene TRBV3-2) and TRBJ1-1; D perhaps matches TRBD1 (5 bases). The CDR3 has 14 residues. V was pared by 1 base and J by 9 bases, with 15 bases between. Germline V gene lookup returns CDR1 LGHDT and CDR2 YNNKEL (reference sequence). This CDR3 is CASSQVGGGSQAFF. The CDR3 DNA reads TGTGCCAGCAGCCAAGTTGGGGGGGGATCCCAAGCTTTCTTT.

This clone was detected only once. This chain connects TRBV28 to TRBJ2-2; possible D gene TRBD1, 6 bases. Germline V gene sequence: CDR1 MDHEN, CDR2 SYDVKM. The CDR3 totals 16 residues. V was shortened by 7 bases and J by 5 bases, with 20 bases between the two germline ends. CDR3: CASKGSLGAGTGELFF. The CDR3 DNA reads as TGTGCCAGCAAGGGGTCCTTGGGGGCAGGGACCGGGGAGCTGTTTTTT.

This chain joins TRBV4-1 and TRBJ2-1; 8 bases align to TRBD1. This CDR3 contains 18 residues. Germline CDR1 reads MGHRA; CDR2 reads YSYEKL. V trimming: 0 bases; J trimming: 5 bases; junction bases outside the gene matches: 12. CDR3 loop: CASSQDMAGGPVDNEQFF. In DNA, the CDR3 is TGCGCCAGCAGCCAAGATATGGCAGGGGGCCCGGTTGACAATGAGCAGTTCTTC.

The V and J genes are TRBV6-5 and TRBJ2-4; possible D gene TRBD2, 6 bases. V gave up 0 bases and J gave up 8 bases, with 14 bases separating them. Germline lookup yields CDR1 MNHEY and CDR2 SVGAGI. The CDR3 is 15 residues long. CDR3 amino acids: CASSYSGVEGHIQYF. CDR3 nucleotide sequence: TGTGCCAGCAGTTACTCGGGGGTGGAGGGCCACATTCAGTACTTC.

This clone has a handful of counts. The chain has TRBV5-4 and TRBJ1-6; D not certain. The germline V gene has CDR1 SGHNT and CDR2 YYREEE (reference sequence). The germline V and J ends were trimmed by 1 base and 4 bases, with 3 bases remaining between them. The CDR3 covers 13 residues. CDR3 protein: CASSLQYNSPLHF. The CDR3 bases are TGTGCCAGCAGCTTGCAGTATAATTCACCCCTCCACTTT.

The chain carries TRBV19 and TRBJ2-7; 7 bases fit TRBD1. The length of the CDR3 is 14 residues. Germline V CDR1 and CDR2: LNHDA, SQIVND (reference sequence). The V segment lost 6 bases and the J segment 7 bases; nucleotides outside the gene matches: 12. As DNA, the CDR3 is TGTGCCAGTAGGCCGACAGGGTCGTCGGGAGAGCAGTACTTC. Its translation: CASRPTGSSGEQYF.

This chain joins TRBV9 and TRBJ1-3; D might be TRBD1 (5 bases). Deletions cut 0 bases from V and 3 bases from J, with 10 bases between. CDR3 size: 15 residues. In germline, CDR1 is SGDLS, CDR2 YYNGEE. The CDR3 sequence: CASSVEGRIGNTIYF. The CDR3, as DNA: TGTGCCAGCAGCGTAGAGGGGAGGATTGGAAACACCATATATTTT.

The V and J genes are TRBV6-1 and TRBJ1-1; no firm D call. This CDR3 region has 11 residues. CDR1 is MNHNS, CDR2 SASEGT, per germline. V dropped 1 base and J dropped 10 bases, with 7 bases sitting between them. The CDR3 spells CASSEGPRAFF. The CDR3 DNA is TGTGCCAGCAGTGAAGGCCCGAGAGCTTTCTTT.

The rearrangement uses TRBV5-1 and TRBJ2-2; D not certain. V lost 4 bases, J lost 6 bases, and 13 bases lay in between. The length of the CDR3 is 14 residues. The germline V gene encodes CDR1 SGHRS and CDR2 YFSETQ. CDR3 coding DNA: TGCGCCAGCAGCGTCCAGGATTGGTCCGGGGAGCTGTTTTTT. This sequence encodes CASSVQDWSGELFF.

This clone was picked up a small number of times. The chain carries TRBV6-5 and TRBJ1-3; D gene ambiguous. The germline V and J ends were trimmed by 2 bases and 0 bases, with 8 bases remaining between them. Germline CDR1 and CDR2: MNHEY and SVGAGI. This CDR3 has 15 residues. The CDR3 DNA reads TGTGCCAGCAGTTACAGTTCGGGCTCTGGAAACACCATATATTTT. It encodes CASSYSSGSGNTIYF.

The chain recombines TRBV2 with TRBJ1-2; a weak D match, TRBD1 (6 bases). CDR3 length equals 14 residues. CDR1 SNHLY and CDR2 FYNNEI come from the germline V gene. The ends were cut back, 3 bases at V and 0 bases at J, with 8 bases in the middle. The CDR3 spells CASSERTANYGYTF. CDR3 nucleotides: TGTGCCAGCAGTGAGAGGACAGCTAACTATGGCTACACCTTC. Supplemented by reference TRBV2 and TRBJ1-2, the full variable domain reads EPEVTQTPSHQVTQMGQEVILRCVPISNHLYFYWYRQILGQKVEFLVSFYNNEISEKSEIFDDQFSVERPDGSNFTLKIRSTKLEDSAMYFCASSERTANYGYTFGSGTRLTVV.

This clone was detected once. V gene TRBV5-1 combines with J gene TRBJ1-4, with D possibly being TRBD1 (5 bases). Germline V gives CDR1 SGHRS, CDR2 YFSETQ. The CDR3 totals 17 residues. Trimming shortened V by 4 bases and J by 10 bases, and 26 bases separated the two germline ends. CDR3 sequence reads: CASSIYPAGTGGGKLFF. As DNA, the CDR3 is TGCGCCAGCAGCATTTACCCCGCCGGGACCGGGGGTGGAAAACTGTTTTTT.

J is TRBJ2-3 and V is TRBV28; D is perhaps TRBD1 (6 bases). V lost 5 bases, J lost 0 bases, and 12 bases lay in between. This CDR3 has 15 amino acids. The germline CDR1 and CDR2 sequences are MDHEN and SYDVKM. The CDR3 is CASSPTGHSTDTQYF. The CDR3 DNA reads TGTGCCAGCAGTCCCACGGGACATAGCACAGATACGCAGTATTTT.

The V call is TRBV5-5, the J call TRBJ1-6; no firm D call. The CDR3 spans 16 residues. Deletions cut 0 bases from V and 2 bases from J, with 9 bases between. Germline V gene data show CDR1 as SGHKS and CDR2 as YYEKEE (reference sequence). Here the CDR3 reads CASSLAEVAYNSPLHF. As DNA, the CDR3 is TGTGCCAGCAGCTTGGCTGAGGTGGCCTATAATTCACCCCTCCACTTT.

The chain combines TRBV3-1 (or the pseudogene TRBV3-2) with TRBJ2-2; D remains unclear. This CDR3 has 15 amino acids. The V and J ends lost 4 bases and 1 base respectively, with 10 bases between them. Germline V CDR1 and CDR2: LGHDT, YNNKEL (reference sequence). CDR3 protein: CASSPMTGNTGELFF. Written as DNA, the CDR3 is TGTGCCAGCAGCCCGATGACGGGGAACACCGGGGAGCTGTTTTTT.

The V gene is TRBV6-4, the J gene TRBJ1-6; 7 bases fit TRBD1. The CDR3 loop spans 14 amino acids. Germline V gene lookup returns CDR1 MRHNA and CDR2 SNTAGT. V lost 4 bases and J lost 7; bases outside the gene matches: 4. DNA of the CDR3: TGTGCCAGCAGTGTAGAGACAGGGAATTCACCCCTCCACTTT. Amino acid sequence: CASSVETGNSPLHF.

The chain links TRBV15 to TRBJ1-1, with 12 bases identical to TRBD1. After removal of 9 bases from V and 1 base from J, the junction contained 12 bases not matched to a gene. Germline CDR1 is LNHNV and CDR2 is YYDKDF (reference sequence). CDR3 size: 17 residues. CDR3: CATIRDRGLMRNTEAFF. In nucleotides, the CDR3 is TGTGCCACAATTCGGGACAGGGGGCTCATGAGGAACACTGAAGCTTTCTTT.

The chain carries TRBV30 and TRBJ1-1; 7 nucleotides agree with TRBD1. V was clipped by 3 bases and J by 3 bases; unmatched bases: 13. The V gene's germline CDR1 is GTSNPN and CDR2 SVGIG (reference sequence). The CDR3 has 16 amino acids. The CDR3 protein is CAWSLKRGRGDTEAFF. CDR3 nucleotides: TGTGCCTGGAGCCTTAAGAGGGGGCGGGGGGACACTGAAGCTTTCTTT.

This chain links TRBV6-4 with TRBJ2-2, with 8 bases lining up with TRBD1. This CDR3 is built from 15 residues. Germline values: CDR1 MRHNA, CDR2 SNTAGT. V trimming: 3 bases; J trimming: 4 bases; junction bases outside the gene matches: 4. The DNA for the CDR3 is TGTGCCAGCAGTGAAGGCAGGGGGCTCACCGGGGAGCTGTTTTTT. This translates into CASSEGRGLTGELFF.

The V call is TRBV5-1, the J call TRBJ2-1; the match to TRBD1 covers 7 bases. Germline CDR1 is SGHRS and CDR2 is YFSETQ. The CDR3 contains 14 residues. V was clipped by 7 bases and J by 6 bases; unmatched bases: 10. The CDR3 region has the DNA TGCGCCAGCCAGGCCGGGACAGTGTCCAATGAGCAGTTCTTC. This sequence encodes CASQAGTVSNEQFF.

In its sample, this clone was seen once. The CDR3 nucleotides read TGTGCCAGCAGTTCCGCCGGGACAGGGGCCCATGAGCAGTTCTTC. It yields the protein CASSSAGTGAHEQFF. The gene calls are TRBV6-2 or TRBV6-3 and TRBJ2-1, with TRBD1 matching over 10 bases. CDR3 length: 15 amino acids. Germline assignment: CDR1 MNHEY and CDR2 SVGEGT. Germline trimming cut 4 bases from V and 8 bases from J; bases unmatched to any gene: 8.